This TCR beta chain was identified in a study of cytomegalovirus exposure and HLA in healthy donors. Study results and limitations: In vitro confirmation showed a few CMV-associated chains to be CMV antigen specific. Some TCR beta chains (around 160 of them) were listed as cytomegalovirus-associated.

Clones were sequenced by immunoSEQ multiplex PCR, and TCRdb holds only the in-frame ones, with some missing. This sample has 180,000 or so clones, with about nine tenths found just once. Note on this clone: The antigen remains unidentified.

The donors were part of the validation cohort of more than 90 subjects. That cohort was separate from the first cohort, which comprised 550 to 750 subjects. Per germline, CDR1 MNHEY and CDR2 SMNVEV (reference sequence). There are 13 residues in the CDR3. Germline trimming cut 5 bases from V and 8 bases from J; bases unmatched to any gene: 5. The TCR originated in a man under 40 in good health and CMV-seropositive. Specimen: PBMCs. This sequence joins TRBV27 and TRBJ2-1; 8 bases line up with TRBD1. CDR3 protein: CASSMTGAHEQFF. The CDR3 nucleotides read TGTGCCAGCAGTATGACAGGGGCACATGAGCAGTTCTTC.